These 25 T cell receptor beta chains were sequenced from one sample in a study of cytomegalovirus exposure and HLA in healthy donors. Amplification used 60 Vbeta primers and 13 Jbeta primers. Sequenced by immunoSEQ multiplex PCR; TCRdb stores in-frame clones only, minus some. Here the sample spans 100,000 to 150,000 clones, roughly 78% being singletons. Sequencing used PBMCs. These receptor sequences come from a man aged 30 to 45 in good health and CMV-seropositive.

The rearrangement joins TRBV19 to TRBJ2-6; a possible D gene is TRBD1 (6 bases). V was cut by 5 bases and J by 0 bases, with 8 bases left in between. This CDR3 comprises 15 residues. CDR1 and CDR2 from the germline V gene are LNHDA and SQIVND (reference sequence). CDR3 DNA: TGTGCCAGTAGTCAGGGGAGCTCTGGGGCCAACGTCCTGACTTTC. It yields the protein CASSQGSSGANVLTF.

The chain combines TRBV19 with TRBJ2-1, with 8 bases matching TRBD2. Germline assignment: CDR1 LNHDA and CDR2 SQIVND (reference sequence). V was clipped by 5 bases and J by 6 bases; unmatched bases: 12. CDR3 length: 16 residues. CDR3 loop: CASSWGSGSNGNEQFF. In nucleotides, the CDR3 is TGTGCCAGTAGTTGGGGGAGCGGGAGTAACGGCAATGAGCAGTTCTTC.

The chain combines TRBV6-1 with TRBJ2-1; tentative D call: TRBD1 (5 bases). The length of the CDR3 is 15 residues. Germline CDR1 is MNHNS and CDR2 is SASEGT. Trimming cost V 5 bases and J 6 bases, with 17 bases left between them. CDR3 sequence (DNA): TGTGCCAGCAGTATCCGGGCCTTAGGGGTCAATGAGCAGTTCTTC. Protein product: CASSIRALGVNEQFF.

This chain links TRBV11-2 with TRBJ1-5, with 11 bases identical to TRBD1. Germline CDR1 reads SGHAT; CDR2 reads FQNNGV. The ends lost 5 bases at V and 6 bases at J; junction bases unmatched: 6. This CDR3 has 15 amino acids. This chain's CDR3 is CASSVGQGASQPQHF. CDR3 DNA: TGTGCCAGCAGCGTCGGACAGGGGGCCAGTCAGCCCCAGCATTTT.

V and J are TRBV6-5 and TRBJ2-1; D is undetermined. The ends were cut back, 6 bases at V and 6 bases at J, with 9 bases in the middle. CDR1 is MNHEY, CDR2 SVGAGI, per germline. The CDR3 sequence is 12 residues long. In DNA form, the CDR3 reads TGTGCCAGCAGCCGCTCGGGCAATGAGCAGTTCTTC. Amino acids: CASSRSGNEQFF.

The chain carries TRBV7-2 and TRBJ2-1; 13 positions match TRBD2. The CDR3 runs to 13 residues. With 6 bases clipped from V and 15 bases from J, the junction kept 8 bases outside the gene matches. Germline V gene data show CDR1 as SGHTA and CDR2 as FQGNSA. The CDR3 protein is CASSWTSGRVRFF. As DNA, the CDR3 is TGTGCCAGCAGTTGGACTAGCGGGAGAGTCCGGTTCTTC.

J is TRBJ1-1 and V is TRBV4-1; possibly TRBD1 for D (6 bases). CDR1 is MGHRA, CDR2 YSYEKL, per germline. The CDR3 covers 14 residues. Between the trimmed V and J ends, which lost 3 bases and 2 bases, there was a span of 10 bases. CDR3 DNA: TGCGCCAGCAGCCATTACAGGGATAACACTGAAGCTTTCTTT. Protein sequence: CASSHYRDNTEAFF.

The chain employs TRBV6-6 and TRBJ1-1; tentative D call: TRBD1 (6 bases). CDR1 is MNHNY and CDR2 is SVGAGI in the germline V gene (reference sequence). The CDR3 has 14 residues. The V end was cut by 4 bases, the J end by 1 base, with 10 bases between. CDR3 coding DNA: TGTGCCAGCAGTTTATGGACAGCGAACACTGAAGCTTTCTTT. It is translated as CASSLWTANTEAFF.

This clone was picked up a small number of times. This chain joins TRBV29-1 and TRBJ1-2; D unresolved. Trimming cost V 0 bases and J 6 bases, with 14 bases left between them. The CDR3 runs to 14 residues. From germline, CDR1 is SQVTM and CDR2 ANQGSEA. The chain's CDR3 is CSVEDRAGQDGYTF. The CDR3 DNA follows: TGCAGCGTTGAAGATCGTGCCGGTCAGGATGGCTACACCTTC.

The gene calls are TRBV6-6 and TRBJ1-5; TRBD1 matches 8 bases. This CDR3 comprises 14 residues. Trimming at V came to 7 bases and at J to 2 bases, leaving 4 bases not matched to a gene. Germline V gene lookup returns CDR1 MNHNY and CDR2 SVGAGI (reference sequence). CDR3 sequence: CASTPGQGNQPQHF. The CDR3, as DNA: TGTGCCAGCACTCCGGGACAGGGCAATCAGCCCCAGCATTTT.

This chain uses TRBV5-1 with TRBJ2-7; weak D call: TRBD2 (5 bases). V gave up 4 bases and J gave up 2 bases, with 19 bases separating them. The germline V gene has CDR1 SGHRS and CDR2 YFSETQ. This CDR3 spans 16 amino acids. The CDR3 reads CASSRARLDLPYEQYF. The CDR3 nucleotides read TGCGCCAGCAGCCGCGCGCGTCTGGACTTGCCCTACGAGCAGTACTTC.

This chain connects TRBV7-7 to TRBJ2-3; a possible D gene is TRBD2 (5 bases). Germline V lookup: CDR1 SSHAT, CDR2 FNYEAQ (reference sequence). The CDR3 contains 13 residues. V lost 2 bases, J lost 5 bases, and 8 bases lay in between. The CDR3 DNA reads TGTGCCAGCAGCTTAACCGGGAAAGATACGCAGTATTTT. Residues: CASSLTGKDTQYF. The full variable domain, with the rest looked up from reference TRBV7-7 and TRBJ2-3, is GAGVSQSPRYKVTKRGQDVTLRCDPISSHATLYWYQQALGQGPEFLTYFNYEAQPDKSGLPSDRFSAERPEGSISTLTIQRTEQRDSAMYRCASSLTGKDTQYFGPGTRLTVL.

This chain joins TRBV7-9 and TRBJ2-2; TRBD2 matches 7 bases. Germline V gene data show CDR1 as SEHNR and CDR2 as FQNEAQ (reference sequence). Trimming removed 8 bases from V and 6 bases from J; junction bases left unmatched: 9. The length of the CDR3 is 14 residues. In DNA, the CDR3 is TGTGCCAGCCGAGGGGAGGGAGCACCCGGGGAGCTGTTTTTT. It codes for CASRGEGAPGELFF.

The chain couples TRBV29-1 to TRBJ2-1, with 7 bases that match TRBD2. From germline, CDR1 is SQVTM and CDR2 ANQGSEA. Trimming at V came to 4 bases and at J to 7 bases, leaving 10 bases not matched to a gene. This CDR3 is 14 amino acids long. Here the CDR3 reads CSVGGSGNYNEQFF. Written as DNA, the CDR3 is TGCAGCGTTGGTGGGAGCGGGAATTATAATGAGCAGTTCTTC.

The rearrangement links TRBV28 to TRBJ2-7; D is uncertain. The CDR3 covers 12 residues. In germline, CDR1 is MDHEN, CDR2 SYDVKM. V lost 5 bases to trimming and J lost 0 bases, with 5 bases between them. The CDR3 DNA follows: TGTGCCAGCAGTCCCCTCTCCTACGAGCAGTACTTC. It codes for CASSPLSYEQYF.

This clone was detected a few times. The chain carries TRBV7-2 and TRBJ2-3; 7 bases agree with TRBD2. The CDR3 runs to 16 residues. The germline V gene has CDR1 SGHTA and CDR2 FQGNSA. V was clipped by 3 bases and J by 1 base; unmatched bases: 7. The CDR3 nucleotides read TGTGCCAGCAGCTTCTCGGGTGGGAGGGGCACAGATACGCAGTATTTT. Its protein product is CASSFSGGRGTDTQYF.

The J gene is TRBJ2-7, the V gene TRBV7-9; weak D call: TRBD1 (5 bases). Germline V gives CDR1 SEHNR, CDR2 FQNEAQ (reference sequence). Trimming took off 5 bases at V and 4 bases at J, with 12 bases between the two ends. This CDR3 spans 13 amino acids. CDR3 region: CASSRLGEYEQYF. Here the CDR3 DNA reads TGTGCCAGCAGCCGCCTAGGGGAATACGAGCAGTACTTC.

This chain joins TRBV9 and TRBJ2-1; 9 bases line up with TRBD2. This CDR3 contains 15 residues. The germline gives CDR1 SGDLS, CDR2 YYNGEE. Trimming cost V 2 bases and J 5 bases; bases outside gene matches: 5. In DNA form, the CDR3 reads TGTGCCAGCAGCGTGGGCGGGAGGGTTAACAATGAGCAGTTCTTC. As protein: CASSVGGRVNNEQFF. Full variable domain (remainder filled in from reference TRBV9 and TRBJ2-1): DSGVTQTPKHLITATGQRVTLRCSPRSGDLSVYWYQQSLDQGLQFLIQYYNGEERAKGNILERFSAQQFPDLHSELNLSSLELGDSALYFCASSVGGRVNNEQFFGPGTRLTVL.

The gene calls are TRBV19 and TRBJ2-1; D may be TRBD1 (5 bases). This CDR3 has 13 residues. Germline-derived CDR1 and CDR2 are LNHDA and SQIVND (reference sequence). V lost 3 bases to trimming and J lost 7 bases, with 10 bases between them. CDR3 in amino acids: CASSIGAGNEQFF. The CDR3 nucleotides are TGTGCCAGTAGTATTGGGGCAGGGAATGAGCAGTTCTTC.

The genes are TRBV9 and TRBJ2-7, with 7 bases matching TRBD2. The trim removed 3 bases at V and 7 bases at J, leaving 13 bases unmatched. The CDR3 extends over 15 amino acids. Germline CDR1 and CDR2: SGDLS and YYNGEE. CDR3 coding DNA: TGTGCCAGCAGCGGAAATAGCGGGCCCCCTGGAGAGCAGTACTTC. Translation gives CASSGNSGPPGEQYF.

V gene TRBV28 combines with J gene TRBJ2-7, with 9 bases matching TRBD1. Germline V lookup: CDR1 MDHEN, CDR2 SYDVKM. The CDR3 totals 22 residues. Losses at the gene ends were 1 base for V and 6 bases for J; bases not matched to a gene: 28. CDR3 sequence (DNA): TGTGCCAGCAGTTTATTAGCCCTTTCCGGGGGTGCGTCGGACAGGGGACGTCGCGAGCAGTACTTC. It yields the protein CASSLLALSGGASDRGRREQYF.

The chain has TRBV19 and TRBJ2-1; 12 bases match TRBD2. This CDR3 comprises 14 residues. CDR1 and CDR2 (germline): LNHDA, SQIVND (reference sequence). Losses at the gene ends were 6 bases for V and 3 bases for J; bases not matched to a gene: 0. DNA of the CDR3: TGTGCCAGTAGGGGACTAGCGGGCTACAATGAGCAGTTCTTC. This gives the protein CASRGLAGYNEQFF. Full variable domain (remainder filled in from reference TRBV19 and TRBJ2-1): DGGITQSPKYLFRKEGQNVTLSCEQNLNHDAMYWYRQDPGQGLRLIYYSQIVNDFQKGDIAEGYSVSREKKESFPLTVTSAQKNPTAFYLCASRGLAGYNEQFFGPGTRLTVL.

The V gene is TRBV15, the J gene TRBJ2-7, with 9 bases identical to TRBD2. The trim removed 3 bases at V and 7 bases at J, leaving 10 bases unmatched. CDR1 LNHNV and CDR2 YYDKDF come from the germline V gene (reference sequence). The CDR3 is made up of 15 amino acids. The DNA for the CDR3 is TGTGCCACCAGCAGTCCTTTAGCGGGAGCGGGTGAGCAGTACTTC. Its protein product is CATSSPLAGAGEQYF.

V usage is TRBV6-5 and J usage is TRBJ1-2; a possible D gene is TRBD1 (6 bases). The V end was cut by 5 bases, the J end by 5 bases, with 12 bases between. Germline CDR1 MNHEY, CDR2 SVGAGI. This CDR3 comprises 13 residues. CDR3: CASSEQGIYGYTF. In DNA form, the CDR3 reads TGTGCCAGCAGTGAACAGGGAATTTATGGCTACACCTTC.

The V call is TRBV7-2, the J call TRBJ2-5; the match to TRBD2 covers 7 bases. The CDR3 runs 15 residues. Germline CDR1 and CDR2: SGHTA and FQGNSA. V gave up 5 bases and J gave up 2 bases; unmatched junction bases: 8. The chain's CDR3 is CASSRSAGAQETQYF. In DNA form, the CDR3 reads TGTGCCAGCAGCCGTTCGGCGGGAGCTCAAGAGACCCAGTACTTC.